The next 31 T cell receptor beta chains were all read from a single sample in a study of radiation and T cells in renal cell carcinoma. The protocol was immunoSEQ multiplex PCR, while the TCRdb copy is restricted to in-frame clones and leaves out a portion. The sample shows about 65,000 clones, roughly four fifths of them seen only once. The time point: blood 2 weeks post-SBRT. Treatment meaning: 15 Gy SBRT to primary tumor, nephrectomy 4 weeks later. The sample in question was blood, obtained from a patient whose treatment included radiotherapy and nephrectomy. These receptors originate from a man aged 55 to 69 with renal cell carcinoma.

The genes are TRBV5-6 and TRBJ2-4; the D gene is possibly TRBD1 (6 bases). CDR1 SGHDT and CDR2 YYEEEE come from the germline V gene. The CDR3 extends over 13 amino acids. V was cut by 0 bases and J by 6 bases, with 7 bases left in between. CDR3 amino acids: CASSLDRANIQYF. CDR3 nucleotide sequence: TGTGCCAGCAGCTTGGACAGGGCAAACATTCAGTACTTC.

The gene calls are TRBV6-5 and TRBJ1-1; D is ambiguous. Per the germline V gene, CDR1 is MNHEY and CDR2 is SVGAGI. This CDR3 has 12 residues. V lost 0 bases, J lost 4 bases, and 3 bases lay in between. The CDR3 DNA follows: TGTGCCAGCAGTTACTCGGCCACTGAAGCTTTCTTT. Translated: CASSYSATEAFF.

This clone was recorded a few times. Different DNA sequences within this sample yield the same CDR3. The rearrangement joins TRBV27 to TRBJ1-1, with D tentatively TRBD1 (6 bases). CDR3 size: 14 residues. The germline CDR1 and CDR2 sequences are MNHEY and SMNVEV (reference sequence). V dropped 0 bases and J dropped 3 bases, with 8 bases sitting between them. CDR3 amino acids: CASSLSGADTEAFF. The DNA of the CDR3 is TGTGCCAGCAGTTTATCGGGGGCGGACACTGAAGCTTTCTTT.

The V gene is TRBV11-2, the J gene TRBJ2-7; the match to TRBD2 covers 11 bases. V shed 4 bases and J 4 bases; nucleotides not matched to a gene: 9. Germline V gene lookup returns CDR1 SGHAT and CDR2 FQNNGV. The CDR3 has 16 residues. The CDR3 sequence is CASSSPTSGNLYEQYV. CDR3 bases: TGTGCCAGCAGCTCCCCGACTAGCGGGAACCTTTACGAGCAGTACGTC.

The chain uses TRBV4-3 and TRBJ1-2; 10 nucleotides match TRBD1. Germline V gene sequence: CDR1 LGHNA, CDR2 YSLEER. The CDR3 contains 15 residues. Unmatched junction bases numbered 8, after V lost 3 bases and J lost 7 bases. The CDR3 nucleotides read TGCGCCAGCAGCCAGCTGACAGGGGGCGAAACTGGCTACACCTTC. Encoded protein: CASSQLTGGETGYTF.

The gene calls are TRBV27 and TRBJ2-2, with 10 nucleotides matching TRBD1. Trimming at V came to 5 bases and at J to 7 bases, leaving 7 bases not matched to a gene. The CDR3 runs 15 residues. In germline, CDR1 is MNHEY, CDR2 SMNVEV (reference sequence). CDR3 in amino acids: CASSSRDRGYGELFF. CDR3 nucleotide sequence: TGTGCCAGCAGTAGTCGGGACAGGGGATACGGGGAGCTGTTTTTT.

The count of this clone is one. The chain joins TRBV4-3 to TRBJ1-6, with a tentative D call TRBD1 (6 bases). Germline V gives CDR1 LGHNA, CDR2 YSLEER. V shed 2 bases and J shed 7 bases, with 12 bases lying between them. The CDR3 length is 15 residues. CDR3 protein: CASSQQGTFNSPLHF. As DNA, the CDR3 is TGCGCCAGCAGCCAACAGGGGACTTTCAATTCACCCCTCCACTTT.

The CDR3 nucleotides read TGTGCCAGCAGCTTAGTTCTGGGACAGGAGCCTTACTATGGCTACACCTTC. Its translation: CASSLVLGQEPYYGYTF. The chain couples TRBV7-2 to TRBJ1-2; TRBD1 matches 8 bases. The CDR3 loop spans 17 amino acids. The germline V gene has CDR1 SGHTA and CDR2 FQGNSA. Germline trimming cut 1 base from V and 3 bases from J; bases unmatched to any gene: 10.

The chain employs TRBV30 and TRBJ2-5, with D unresolved. The germline gives CDR1 GTSNPN, CDR2 SVGIG (reference sequence). Trimming removed 4 bases from V and 3 bases from J, with 6 bases in between. This CDR3 is built from 11 residues. The CDR3 sequence is CAWMKEETQYF. The CDR3 bases are TGTGCCTGGATGAAAGAAGAGACCCAGTACTTC. The variable domain in full, completed from reference TRBV30 and TRBJ2-5, reads SQTIHQWPATLVQPVGSPLSLECTVEGTSNPNLYWYRQAAGRGLQLLFYSVGIGQISSEVPQNLSASRPQDRQFILSSKKLLLSDSGFYLCAWMKEETQYFGPGTRLLVL.

The chain has TRBV19 and TRBJ1-1; perhaps TRBD1 as D (6 bases). There are 13 residues in the CDR3. Trimming stripped 3 bases from V and 6 bases from J, with 11 bases between. The germline V gene encodes CDR1 LNHDA and CDR2 SQIVND (reference sequence). DNA of the CDR3: TGTGCCAGTAGTATGCAGGGGCAGCCTGAAGCTTTCTTT. Protein product: CASSMQGQPEAFF.

The chain links TRBV14 to TRBJ2-1; TRBD2 matches 11 bases. V dropped 4 bases and J dropped 5; count of bases not matched to a gene: 1. Per the germline V gene, CDR1 is SGHDN and CDR2 is FVKESK. The CDR3 extends over 14 amino acids. CDR3 nucleotides: TGTGCCAGCAGCCCGGGACTAGCGGACAATGAGCAGTTCTTC. Its translation is CASSPGLADNEQFF.

The V and J genes are TRBV5-1 and TRBJ2-3, with TRBD2 identical over 7 bases. In germline, CDR1 is SGHRS, CDR2 YFSETQ. The ends lost 1 base at V and 5 bases at J; junction bases unmatched: 10. The CDR3 sequence is 16 residues long. The DNA for the CDR3 is TGCGCCAGCAGCTTGCCATCTCCGCGGGAGTTAGATACGCAGTATTTT. Its protein product is CASSLPSPRELDTQYF.

The genes are TRBV19 and TRBJ1-3; 9 bases align to TRBD1. Germline CDR1 is LNHDA and CDR2 is SQIVND (reference sequence). The CDR3 length is 15 residues. The V segment lost 6 bases and the J segment 4 bases; nucleotides outside the gene matches: 7. CDR3 DNA sequence: TGTGCCAGTAGGCGCGGACAGGGGAGCGGAAACACCATATATTTT. Translation gives CASRRGQGSGNTIYF.

The rearrangement joins TRBV5-1 to TRBJ1-3; possibly TRBD1 for D (5 bases). The CDR3 spans 16 residues. V lost 4 bases to trimming and J lost 0 bases, with 14 bases between them. The germline CDR1 and CDR2 sequences are SGHRS and YFSETQ. CDR3 amino acids: CASSPRWGNSGNTIYF. The CDR3 DNA reads as TGCGCCAGCAGCCCCCGGTGGGGGAACTCTGGAAACACCATATATTTT.

The gene calls are TRBV6-5 and TRBJ2-7, with 7 bases matching TRBD2. CDR3 length: 14 residues. The V gene end was trimmed by 4 bases and the J gene end by 0 bases; junction bases not matched to a gene: 3. Germline V lookup: CDR1 MNHEY, CDR2 SVGAGI. The chain's CDR3 is CASSLRGFSYEQYF. In nucleotides, the CDR3 is TGTGCCAGCAGTTTGCGGGGGTTCTCCTACGAGCAGTACTTC.

The rearrangement uses TRBV25-1 and TRBJ2-5, with D perhaps matching TRBD2 (6 bases). CDR1 is MGHDK and CDR2 is SYGVNS in the germline V gene. V was trimmed by 3 bases and J by 5 bases, leaving 16 bases between them. The CDR3 totals 15 residues. The CDR3 sequence: CASSEGGGSEETQYF. DNA of the CDR3: TGTGCCAGCAGTGAGGGAGGAGGGTCGGAGGAGACCCAGTACTTC.

The CDR3 nucleotides read TGTGCCAGCAGCTTGCGACTAGCGGGAGTACGGTATGAGCAGTTCTTC. Translated, it gives CASSLRLAGVRYEQFF. This sequence joins TRBV7-9 and TRBJ2-1, with TRBD2 matching over 12 bases. With 3 bases clipped from V and 8 bases from J, the junction kept 8 bases outside the gene matches. The CDR3 sequence is 16 residues long. The germline gives CDR1 SEHNR, CDR2 FQNEAQ (reference sequence).

V and J are TRBV7-8 and TRBJ2-1; maybe TRBD2 (5 bases). Trimming took 1 base from V and 8 from J, leaving 12 bases between them. CDR1 is SGHVS and CDR2 is FQNEAQ in the germline V gene. This CDR3 comprises 14 residues. CDR3: CASSLEVQRDEQFF. CDR3 nucleotide sequence: TGTGCCAGCAGCTTAGAAGTCCAGAGGGATGAGCAGTTCTTC.

The chain uses TRBV5-1 and TRBJ2-1; D gene uncertain. Trimming removed 0 bases from V and 9 bases from J, with 10 bases in between. Germline loops: CDR1 SGHRS, CDR2 YFSETQ. The CDR3 has 13 residues. Written as DNA, the CDR3 is TGCGCCAGCAGCTTGGGGCTCGAGTCTGAGCAGTTCTTC. Translated, it gives CASSLGLESEQFF.

The V call is TRBV2, the J call TRBJ1-1; D is perhaps TRBD1 (6 bases). The CDR3 sequence is 15 residues long. V was trimmed by 1 base and J by 10 bases, leaving 19 bases between them. Per the germline V gene, CDR1 is SNHLY and CDR2 is FYNNEI. CDR3 DNA sequence: TGTGCCAGCAGTGAAGAGCGGTTAGACAGGAGGGGAGCTTTCTTT. Amino acid sequence: CASSEERLDRRGAFF.

The V call is TRBV7-9, the J call TRBJ2-7, with D tentatively TRBD1 or TRBD2 (5 bases each). The germline gives CDR1 SEHNR, CDR2 FQNEAQ (reference sequence). Trimming shortened V by 4 bases and J by 6 bases, and 16 bases separated the two germline ends. There are 14 residues in the CDR3. The CDR3 reads CASSSLGASGEQYF. Here the CDR3 DNA reads TGTGCCAGCAGCTCCCTCGGGGCCTCCGGCGAGCAGTACTTC.

The rearrangement uses TRBV9 and TRBJ1-4; TRBD1 agrees at 7 bases. Germline V CDR1 and CDR2: SGDLS, YYNGEE. Trimming cost V 5 bases and J 2 bases; bases outside gene matches: 6. This CDR3 has 15 amino acids. CDR3 amino acids: CASSEGQFTNEKLFF. As DNA, the CDR3 is TGTGCCAGCAGTGAGGGACAGTTCACTAATGAAAAACTGTTTTTT. Complete variable domain (other parts from reference TRBV9 and TRBJ1-4): DSGVTQTPKHLITATGQRVTLRCSPRSGDLSVYWYQQSLDQGLQFLIQYYNGEERAKGNILERFSAQQFPDLHSELNLSSLELGDSALYFCASSEGQFTNEKLFFGSGTQLSVL.

This clone was counted a single time. The chain employs TRBV18 and TRBJ1-1; perhaps TRBD1 as D (5 bases). In germline, CDR1 is KGHSH, CDR2 LQKENI. This CDR3 region has 16 residues. V was cut by 0 bases and J by 0 bases, with 11 bases left in between. This CDR3 reads CASSPPARGVNTEAFF. DNA for the CDR3: TGTGCCAGCTCACCACCGGCACGGGGGGTGAACACTGAAGCTTTCTTT.

This clone was picked up one time. The chain's CDR3 is CASSTQGGETQYF. CDR3 coding DNA: TGTGCCAGCAGCACGCAGGGAGGAGAGACCCAGTACTTC. The V and J genes are TRBV27 and TRBJ2-5; tentative D call: TRBD2 (6 bases). Germline values: CDR1 MNHEY, CDR2 SMNVEV (reference sequence). The CDR3 contains 13 residues. The V end lost 6 bases, the J end lost 4 bases, and 12 bases lay between the germline ends.

V is TRBV18 and J is TRBJ1-5, with D unclear. The CDR3 length is 13 residues. Trimming pared 3 bases from V and 3 bases from J, leaving 6 bases between. The V gene's germline CDR1 is KGHSH and CDR2 LQKENI. CDR3 protein: CASSPEYNQPQHF. As DNA, the CDR3 is TGTGCCAGCTCACCCGAATACAATCAGCCCCAGCATTTT. The whole variable domain, remainder taken from reference TRBV18 and TRBJ1-5, is NAGVMQNPRHLVRRRGQEARLRCSPMKGHSHVYWYRQLPEEGLKFMVYLQKENIIDESGMPKERFSAEFPKEGPSILRIQQVVRGDSAAYFCASSPEYNQPQHFGDGTRLSIL.

The gene calls are TRBV6-5 and TRBJ2-7, with D perhaps matching TRBD1 or TRBD2 (5 bases each). The V end lost 0 bases, the J end lost 0 bases, and 9 bases lay between the germline ends. The CDR3 is made up of 15 amino acids. Germline V CDR1 and CDR2: MNHEY, SVGAGI. The CDR3 bases are TGTGCCAGCAGTTACTCCTCAGGGAGCTCCTACGAGCAGTACGTC. Translated: CASSYSSGSSYEQYV.

V is TRBV6-5 and J is TRBJ1-1; D is undetermined. V was shortened by 5 bases and J by 4 bases, with 11 bases between the two germline ends. The CDR3 loop spans 13 amino acids. CDR1 is MNHEY, CDR2 SVGAGI, per germline. This CDR3 is CASSTKGFTEAFF. In nucleotides, the CDR3 is TGTGCCAGCAGTACCAAAGGTTTCACTGAAGCTTTCTTT.

The table lists this clone with a count of one. The chain links TRBV5-1 to TRBJ2-2; TRBD2 matches 14 bases. The CDR3 is 17 residues long. Germline-derived CDR1 and CDR2 are SGHRS and YFSETQ. With 3 bases clipped from V and 5 bases from J, the junction kept 6 bases outside the gene matches. This chain's CDR3 is CASSSGTSGSRTGELFF. The CDR3, as DNA: TGCGCCAGCAGCTCCGGGACTAGCGGGAGTCGGACCGGGGAGCTGTTTTTT.

The chain employs TRBV4-3 and TRBJ2-2; 8 bases map to TRBD1. This CDR3 has 16 residues. Germline CDR1 is LGHNA and CDR2 is YSLEER. The J segment lost 7 bases and the V segment lost 1 base, leaving 8 bases of the junction unmatched. CDR3 sequence (DNA): TGCGCCAGCAGCCAAGGATGGACAGGGCAGGGCGGGGAGCTGTTTTTT. Amino acid sequence: CASSQGWTGQGGELFF.

J is TRBJ1-1 and V is TRBV18; TRBD1 might be the D (6 bases). Trimming took 4 bases from V and 1 from J, leaving 13 bases between them. Germline assignment: CDR1 KGHSH and CDR2 LQKENI. This CDR3 is built from 15 residues. The CDR3 loop is CASSQEARGNTEAFF. CDR3 coding DNA: TGTGCCAGCTCACAGGAGGCCAGGGGGAACACTGAAGCTTTCTTT. The full variable domain, rest sourced from reference TRBV18 and TRBJ1-1, is NAGVMQNPRHLVRRRGQEARLRCSPMKGHSHVYWYRQLPEEGLKFMVYLQKENIIDESGMPKERFSAEFPKEGPSILRIQQVVRGDSAAYFCASSQEARGNTEAFFGQGTRLTVV.

Of note for this clone: One end of the junction does not line up with germline, which may come from a read error. The chain joins TRBV6-4 to TRBJ2-7; 8 nucleotides match TRBD1. The CDR3 runs 14 residues. Germline V gene data show CDR1 as MRHNA and CDR2 as SNTAGT. The CDR3, as DNA: TGTGCCAGCAGTCATAGGACAGGGTCCTGCGAGCAGTACTTC. It translates to CASSHRTGSCEQYF.